The clone carrying this TCR beta chain was picked up one time. The antigen remains unidentified. These data originate in a study of response to subunit inactivated influenza vaccine. Study outcomes and limitations: The authors offered the suggestion that each seasonal influenza vaccination recruits few new T cells.

Via MiXCR, TCRdb re-called the RT-PCR reads, giving one row per CDR3 protein. Among 800,000 or so distinct CDR3 sequences listed, less than 25% were seen once. The CDR3 spans 15 residues. CDR1 MNHNS and CDR2 SASEGT come from the germline V gene. The ends were cut back, 6 bases at V and 2 bases at J, with 13 bases in the middle. J is TRBJ2-2 and V is TRBV6-1, with no clear D. Source: PBMCs from blood, taken approximately 5 days after vaccination. The sequence came from a man aged 50-60 years who received an inactivated influenza vaccine. The CDR3 region is CASSFDTFNTGELFF. The CDR3 DNA reads TGTGCCAGCAGCTTCGACACCTTTAACACCGGGGAGCTGTTTTTT.